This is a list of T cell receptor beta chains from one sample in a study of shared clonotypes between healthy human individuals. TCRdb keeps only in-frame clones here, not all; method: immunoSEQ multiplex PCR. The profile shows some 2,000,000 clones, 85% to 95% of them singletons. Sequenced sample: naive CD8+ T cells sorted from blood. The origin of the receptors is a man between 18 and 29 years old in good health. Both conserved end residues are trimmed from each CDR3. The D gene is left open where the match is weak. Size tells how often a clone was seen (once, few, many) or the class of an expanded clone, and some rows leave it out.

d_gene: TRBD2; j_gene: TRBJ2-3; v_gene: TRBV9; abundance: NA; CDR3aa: ASSPYGLAPGSTDTQY
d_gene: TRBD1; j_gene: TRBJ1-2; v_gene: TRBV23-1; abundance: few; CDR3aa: ASIPGTGFGYT
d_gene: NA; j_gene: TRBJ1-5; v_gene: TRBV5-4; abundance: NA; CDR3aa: AIRGGPQH
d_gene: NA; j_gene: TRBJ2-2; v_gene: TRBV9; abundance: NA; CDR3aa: ASSSGTSGELF
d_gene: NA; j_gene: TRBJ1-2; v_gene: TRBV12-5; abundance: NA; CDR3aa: ASAEEGYGYT
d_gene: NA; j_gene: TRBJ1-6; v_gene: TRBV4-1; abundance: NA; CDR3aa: ASSQDRSPLH
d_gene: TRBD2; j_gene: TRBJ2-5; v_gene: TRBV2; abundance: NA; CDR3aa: ASRILAGWHETQY
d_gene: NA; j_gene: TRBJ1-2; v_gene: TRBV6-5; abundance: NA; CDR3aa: ASSSNTPYGYT
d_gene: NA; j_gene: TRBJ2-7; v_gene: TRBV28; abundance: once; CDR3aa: ASSLEQGLSYEQY
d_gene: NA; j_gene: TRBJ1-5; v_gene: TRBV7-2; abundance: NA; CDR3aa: ASSHGRRERQPQH
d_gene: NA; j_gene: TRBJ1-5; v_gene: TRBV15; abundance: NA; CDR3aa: ATSREGSQPQH
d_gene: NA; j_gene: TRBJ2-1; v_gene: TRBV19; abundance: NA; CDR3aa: ASSIAGADYNEQF
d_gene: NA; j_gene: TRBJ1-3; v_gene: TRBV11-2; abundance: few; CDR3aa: ASSKTSFSGNTIY
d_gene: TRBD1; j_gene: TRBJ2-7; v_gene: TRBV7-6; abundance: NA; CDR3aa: ASSSGKTGGTYEQY
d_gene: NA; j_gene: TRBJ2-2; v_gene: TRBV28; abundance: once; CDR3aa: ASSSNDGNTGELF
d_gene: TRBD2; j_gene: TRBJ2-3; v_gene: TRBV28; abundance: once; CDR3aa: ASSLGTGTSRNTDTQY
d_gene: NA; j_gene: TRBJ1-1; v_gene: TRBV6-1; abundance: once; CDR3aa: ATSRTTSTEAF
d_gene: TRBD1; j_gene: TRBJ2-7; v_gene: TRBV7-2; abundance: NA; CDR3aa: ASSSWGTGGWYEQY
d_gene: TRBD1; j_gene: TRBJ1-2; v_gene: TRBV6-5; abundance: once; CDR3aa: ASSPTGGITGGYT
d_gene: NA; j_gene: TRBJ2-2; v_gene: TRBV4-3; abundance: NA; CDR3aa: ASSQESGQGRTGELF
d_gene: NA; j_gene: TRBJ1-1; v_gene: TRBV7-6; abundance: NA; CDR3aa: ASSLALGGEAF
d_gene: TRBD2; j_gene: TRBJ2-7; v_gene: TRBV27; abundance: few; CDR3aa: ASSYGAGGIEQY
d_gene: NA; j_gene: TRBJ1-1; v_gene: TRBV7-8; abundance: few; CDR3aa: ASSPPEGGAEAF
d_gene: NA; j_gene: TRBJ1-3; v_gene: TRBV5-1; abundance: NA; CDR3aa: ASSLGPSSGNTIY
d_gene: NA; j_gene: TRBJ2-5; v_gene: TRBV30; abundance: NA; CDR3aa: AWSVGLEETQY
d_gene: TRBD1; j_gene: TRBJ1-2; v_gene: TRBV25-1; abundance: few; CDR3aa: ASRTGTGYT